The 25 T cell receptor beta chains listed next were all sequenced from one sample in a study of shared clonotypes between healthy human individuals. The assay was immunoSEQ multiplex PCR, and TCRdb's table has in-frame clones only and misses some. The sample has about 2.1 million clones, about 94% seen once; the top ten hold around 1.7%. Naive CD8 cells lacked CD45RO, underwent positive selection for CCR7 and left out terminally differentiated effector memory CD45RA+ cells. Sequencing was done on a sample of naive CD8+ T cells from PBMCs. The source of these receptors is a man aged 18 to 29 in good health. Some clones in this sample may be carry-over from other donors' samples.

This clone was counted a few times. The chain employs TRBV5-5 and TRBJ1-1, with TRBD1 matching over 7 bases. Per germline, CDR1 SGHKS and CDR2 YYEKEE (reference sequence). The J segment lost 3 bases and the V segment lost 2 bases, leaving 7 bases of the junction unmatched. There are 15 residues in the CDR3. Here the CDR3 reads CASSFTGVRDTEAFF. CDR3 in DNA: TGTGCCAGCAGCTTTACAGGGGTGAGGGACACTGAAGCTTTCTTT.

The sample holds one count of this clone. V is TRBV27 and J is TRBJ2-3, with 8 bases matching TRBD2. This CDR3 contains 14 residues. The V gene's germline CDR1 is MNHEY and CDR2 SMNVEV (reference sequence). V trimming: 4 bases; J trimming: 3 bases; junction bases outside the gene matches: 3. The CDR3 DNA is TGTGCCAGCAGTTCCAGCGGGAGAACAGATACGCAGTATTTT. Its protein product is CASSSSGRTDTQYF.

The rearrangement uses TRBV10-2 and TRBJ2-1; possibly TRBD2 for D (6 bases). The CDR3 sequence is 13 residues long. Trimming pared 4 bases from V and 6 bases from J, leaving 10 bases between. Per the germline V gene, CDR1 is WSHSY and CDR2 is SAAADI. CDR3: CASSAGVGNEQFF. As DNA, the CDR3 is TGCGCCAGCAGTGCGGGAGTGGGCAATGAGCAGTTCTTC.

The chain employs TRBV27 and TRBJ2-1; TRBD1 agrees at 7 bases. Germline CDR1 reads MNHEY; CDR2 reads SMNVEV (reference sequence). This CDR3 contains 17 residues. With V trimmed by 3 bases and J by 0 bases, 8 bases remained unmatched. The CDR3 sequence is CASSFSGTDLSYNEQFF. CDR3 in DNA: TGTGCCAGCAGTTTCTCCGGGACAGATCTCTCCTACAATGAGCAGTTCTTC.

This chain connects TRBV6-6 to TRBJ2-1, with D possibly TRBD2 on 5 matching bases. The CDR3 has 14 residues. Germline V gene lookup returns CDR1 MNHNY and CDR2 SVGAGI (reference sequence). V lost 7 bases and J 5 bases, leaving 15 bases between the germline ends. The CDR3 DNA reads as TGTGCCAGCACTTCCAGCGGTCGAGACAATGAGCAGTTCTTC. It codes for CASTSSGRDNEQFF.

The rearrangement links TRBV19 to TRBJ2-7; 11 nucleotides agree with TRBD1. Germline V CDR1 and CDR2: LNHDA, SQIVND (reference sequence). The ends lost 5 bases at V and 2 bases at J; junction bases unmatched: 2. The CDR3 runs 14 residues. The chain's CDR3 is CASSGQGATYEQYF. The CDR3 bases are TGTGCCAGTAGTGGACAGGGGGCTACCTACGAGCAGTACTTC.

The CDR3 nucleotides read TGTGCCAGCAGTCTGGGGAGTTTTGAAGCTTTCTTT. It encodes CASSLGSFEAFF. The rearrangement links TRBV11-2 to TRBJ1-1; D is ambiguous. There are 12 residues in the CDR3. Germline V gives CDR1 SGHAT, CDR2 FQNNGV. V lost 6 bases to trimming and J lost 7 bases, with 12 bases between them.

CDR3 region: CASTLSGEPYNEQFF. The CDR3 region has the DNA TGTGCCAGCACCCTAAGCGGAGAACCCTACAATGAGCAGTTCTTC. The genes are TRBV9 and TRBJ2-1; D may be TRBD2 (5 bases). Germline V gives CDR1 SGDLS, CDR2 YYNGEE. The CDR3 contains 15 residues. V lost 6 bases and J lost 2, with 15 bases in between.

The V call is TRBV15, the J call TRBJ2-7, with D maybe TRBD1 (6 bases). The CDR3 runs 16 residues. V lost 2 bases and J 2 bases, leaving 16 bases between the germline ends. Germline V gene lookup returns CDR1 LNHNV and CDR2 YYDKDF (reference sequence). The CDR3 protein is CATSRTITGTTYEQYF. The CDR3 bases are TGTGCCACCAGCAGAACTATAACAGGGACCACCTACGAGCAGTACTTC.

The chain uses TRBV5-4 and TRBJ2-1; the D is unclear. The length of the CDR3 is 13 residues. V lost 1 base to trimming and J lost 6 bases, with 8 bases between them. The V gene's germline CDR1 is SGHNT and CDR2 YYREEE (reference sequence). The CDR3 protein is CASSLTSTNEQFF. The CDR3 DNA sequence: TGTGCCAGCAGCTTGACTTCTACCAATGAGCAGTTCTTC. Drawing the rest from reference TRBV5-4 and TRBJ2-1, the complete variable domain is ETGVTQSPTHLIKTRGQQVTLRCSSQSGHNTVSWYQQALGQGPQFIFQYYREEENGRGNFPPRFSGLQFPNYSSELNVNALELDDSALYLCASSLTSTNEQFFGPGTRLTVL.

On this clone: The same CDR3 can be traced to other DNA sequences in this sample. The rearrangement uses TRBV9 and TRBJ2-1; 8 bases are shared with TRBD2. V lost 0 bases and J lost 5; bases outside the gene matches: 4. Germline values: CDR1 SGDLS, CDR2 YYNGEE. CDR3 size: 15 residues. CDR3 loop: CASSVGGRSHNEQFF. As DNA, the CDR3 is TGTGCCAGCAGCGTAGGCGGGAGGTCCCACAATGAGCAGTTCTTC.

This sequence joins TRBV27 and TRBJ2-1; 12 bases match TRBD2. This CDR3 is 16 amino acids long. The trim removed 5 bases at V and 8 bases at J, leaving 10 bases unmatched. Germline loops: CDR1 MNHEY, CDR2 SMNVEV (reference sequence). CDR3 sequence reads: CASSLQTSGRRYEQFF. CDR3 in DNA: TGTGCCAGCAGTCTACAGACTAGCGGGAGACGCTATGAGCAGTTCTTC.

V usage is TRBV12-2 and J usage is TRBJ1-1. TRBV12-2 is an annotated pseudogene. This CDR3 has 15 amino acids. CDR3 amino acids: CASRPWGGLETEAFF. As DNA, the CDR3 is TGTGCAAGTCGACCCTGGGGGGGGCTTGAAACTGAAGCTTTCTTT.

The chain recombines TRBV7-3 with TRBJ2-3; D might be TRBD2 (5 bases). Germline V gives CDR1 SGHTA, CDR2 FQGTGA. V lost 5 bases to trimming and J lost 6 bases, with 36 bases between them. This CDR3 has 21 amino acids. The CDR3 protein is CASSAGPHLDRLSPTGDTQYF. CDR3 nucleotide sequence: TGTGCCAGCAGCGCCGGCCCCCACCTTGATCGTTTATCCCCTACGGGGGATACGCAGTATTTT.

The rearrangement uses TRBV4-1 and TRBJ2-1, with 8 bases identical to TRBD2. The CDR3 sequence is 18 residues long. Germline lookup yields CDR1 MGHRA and CDR2 YSYEKL. V lost 1 base to trimming and J lost 7 bases; unmatched junction nucleotides: 15. CDR3 bases: TGCGCCAGCAGCCAAGTCCGGGAGGGCGGGAGGCGTAGTAATGAGCAGTTCTTC. Translation gives CASSQVREGGRRSNEQFF.

The chain carries TRBV14 and TRBJ2-7, with D perhaps TRBD1 or TRBD2 (5 bases each). Germline V gene lookup returns CDR1 SGHDN and CDR2 FVKESK. The CDR3 has 15 residues. Trimming took off 0 bases at V and 3 bases at J, with 12 bases between the two ends. CDR3 sequence (DNA): TGTGCCAGCAGCCAAGAAAGGGGACCTTTCTACGAGCAGTACTTC. It translates to CASSQERGPFYEQYF.

Concerning this clone: This sample also contains other DNA sequences that code for the same CDR3. The CDR3 nucleotides are TGTGCCAGCAGTTTAGCCGGCGTGAACACTGAAGCTTTCTTT. Its protein product is CASSLAGVNTEAFF. This chain connects TRBV27 to TRBJ1-1; D not resolved. The germline V gene has CDR1 MNHEY and CDR2 SMNVEV (reference sequence). The CDR3 totals 14 residues. The germline V and J ends were trimmed by 2 bases and 0 bases, with 7 bases remaining between them.

A word on this clone: This CDR3 is also generated by other DNA sequences in the sample. The gene calls are TRBV7-9 and TRBJ2-1, with TRBD2 matching over 8 bases. Germline values: CDR1 SEHNR, CDR2 FQNEAQ (reference sequence). The trim removed 4 bases at V and 2 bases at J, leaving 4 bases unmatched. CDR3 size: 15 residues. CDR3 bases: TGTGCCAGCAGCTCGGGACTAGTGGCCTACAATGAGCAGTTCTTC. This sequence encodes CASSSGLVAYNEQFF.

This clone was found once. The chain joins TRBV29-1 to TRBJ1-3; D call uncertain. The germline V and J ends were trimmed by 4 bases and 1 base, with 11 bases remaining between them. The CDR3 loop spans 14 amino acids. CDR1 and CDR2 (germline): SQVTM, ANQGSEA. The CDR3 spells CSVVSPGSGNTIYF. CDR3 DNA: TGCAGCGTTGTCTCCCCGGGTTCTGGAAACACCATATATTTT.

This clone came up a few times. The chain has TRBV12-5 and TRBJ1-1; D uncertain. Germline CDR1 reads LGHNT; CDR2 reads FRNRAP. V was shortened by 5 bases and J by 1 base, with 5 bases between the two germline ends. This CDR3 is 12 amino acids long. The CDR3 DNA follows: TGTGCTAGTGGTCTAAAGAACACTGAAGCTTTCTTT. Translation: CASGLKNTEAFF.

The J gene is TRBJ2-7, the V gene TRBV4-1; D is undetermined. CDR3 length equals 15 residues. Germline V gives CDR1 MGHRA, CDR2 YSYEKL. Trimming removed 1 base at V and 2 bases at J, with 12 bases between. The CDR3 DNA follows: TGCGCCAGCAGCCAAGTGGGGAATTCGCCCTACGAGCAGTACTTC. Protein product: CASSQVGNSPYEQYF.

The chain couples TRBV19 to TRBJ1-5, with D hard to call. CDR3 length: 14 amino acids. Trimming removed 2 bases at V and 7 bases at J, with 12 bases between. CDR1 is LNHDA, CDR2 SQIVND, per germline (reference sequence). The CDR3 is CASSISPGRQPQHF. The CDR3 coding sequence is TGTGCCAGTAGTATAAGTCCGGGGAGACAGCCCCAGCATTTT.

This clone appeared a single time. V gene TRBV18 combines with J gene TRBJ1-5, with 10 positions matching TRBD1. Germline CDR1 and CDR2: KGHSH and LQKENI. Unmatched junction bases numbered 10, after V lost 6 bases and J lost 5 bases. The CDR3 totals 16 residues. CDR3 nucleotide sequence: TGTGCCAGCTCGCCGGGGACAGGGGAAGCAGATCAGCCCCAGCATTTT. The encoded protein is CASSPGTGEADQPQHF.

V and J are TRBV27 and TRBJ2-1; D ambiguous. This CDR3 is 15 amino acids long. The germline gives CDR1 MNHEY, CDR2 SMNVEV (reference sequence). V shed 1 base and J shed 3 bases, with 10 bases lying between them. CDR3 amino acids: CASSLLFGDYNEQFF. The CDR3 coding sequence is TGTGCCAGCAGTTTATTGTTCGGAGACTACAATGAGCAGTTCTTC.

The genes are TRBV6-1 and TRBJ2-1, with 8 nucleotides matching TRBD2. The germline V gene encodes CDR1 MNHNS and CDR2 SASEGT. V lost 6 bases and J lost 5; bases outside the gene matches: 3. This CDR3 spans 13 amino acids. In nucleotides, the CDR3 is TGTGCCAGCAGAGTACTAGCGGACAATGAGCAGTTCTTC. Protein: CASRVLADNEQFF.